The 31 T cell receptor beta chains below come from one sample, sequenced in a study of blood T cell repertoires in COVID-19. TCRdb's table, derived via immunoSEQ multiplex PCR, lists solely in-frame clones and lacks some. The table shows about 180,000 clones, with about 80% occurring only once. Sequenced: peripheral blood. The origin of the receptors is a woman between 65 and 79 years old with acute or convalescent COVID-19.

A single count supports this clone. The chain carries TRBV2 and TRBJ1-6, with 8 nucleotides matching TRBD1. Germline loops: CDR1 SNHLY, CDR2 FYNNEI. The CDR3 loop spans 16 amino acids. V shed 5 bases, J shed 5 bases, and the junction held 8 bases outside the gene matches. The CDR3 DNA follows: TGTGCCAGCAGTATATCAGGGGGCGCAAATAATTCACCCCTCCACTTT. This gives the protein CASSISGGANNSPLHF.

This sequence joins TRBV24-1 and TRBJ2-2, with D hard to call. The V end was cut by 1 base, the J end by 0 bases, with 20 bases between. Per the germline V gene, CDR1 is KGHDR and CDR2 is SFDVKD. The CDR3 totals 20 residues. CDR3 loop: CATSDFGAVSGSTNTGELFF. In nucleotides, the CDR3 is TGTGCCACCAGTGATTTTGGTGCCGTCTCAGGTAGTACGAACACCGGGGAGCTGTTTTTT.

The gene calls are TRBV7-9 and TRBJ1-1; D perhaps matches TRBD1 (5 bases). The CDR3 spans 14 residues. Germline CDR1 SEHNR, CDR2 FQNEAQ (reference sequence). V gave up 5 bases and J gave up 4 bases, with 14 bases separating them. The CDR3 DNA reads as TGTGCCAGCAGCAAATCAGGGAGGGGCACTGAAGCTTTCTTT. This gives the protein CASSKSGRGTEAFF.

This clone was counted only a few times. This chain links TRBV20-1 with TRBJ1-5; unclear D gene. CDR3 size: 14 residues. The V gene's germline CDR1 is DFQATT and CDR2 SNEGSKA (reference sequence). The V gene lost 3 bases and the J gene lost 2 bases, with 11 bases spanning the gap. The CDR3, as DNA: TGCAGTGCTAGTGGCGGGATGGGCAATCAGCCCCAGCATTTT. This encodes CSASGGMGNQPQHF.

The V and J genes are TRBV20-1 and TRBJ2-1; TRBD2 agrees at 8 bases. V shed 5 bases and J 4 bases; nucleotides not matched to a gene: 10. This CDR3 comprises 15 residues. Germline lookup yields CDR1 DFQATT and CDR2 SNEGSKA (reference sequence). The CDR3 DNA reads as TGCAGTGCTCGTGGTTCGGCTAGCGGGTACAATGAGCAGTTCTTC. This gives the protein CSARGSASGYNEQFF.

This clone was counted at least ten times. The gene calls are TRBV6-6 and TRBJ2-7; D call uncertain. Trimming removed 0 bases from V and 1 base from J, with 13 bases in between. Germline-derived CDR1 and CDR2 are MNHNY and SVGAGI (reference sequence). The CDR3 runs to 16 residues. The CDR3 loop reads CASSYSRGGGSYEQYF. CDR3 sequence (DNA): TGTGCCAGCAGTTACTCTCGTGGTGGCGGATCCTACGAGCAGTACTTC.

The chain is built from TRBV5-1 and TRBJ1-6; TRBD1 matches 9 bases. J was trimmed by 5 bases and V by 3 bases; bases with no gene match: 3. This CDR3 region has 15 residues. The V gene's germline CDR1 is SGHRS and CDR2 YFSETQ. DNA of the CDR3: TGCGCCAGCAGCTCTGGGACAGGGAATAATTCACCCCTCCACTTT. The encoded protein is CASSSGTGNNSPLHF. Together with reference TRBV5-1 and TRBJ1-6, the CDR3 gives the full variable domain: KAGVTQTPRYLIKTRGQQVTLSCSPISGHRSVSWYQQTPGQGLQFLFEYFSETQRNKGNFPGRFSGRQFSNSRSEMNVSTLELGDSALYLCASSSGTGNNSPLHFGNGTRLTVT.

J is TRBJ1-1 and V is TRBV6-6; the match to TRBD1 covers 9 bases. Germline trimming cut 0 bases from V and 8 bases from J; bases unmatched to any gene: 4. The CDR3 sequence is 14 residues long. Germline-derived CDR1 and CDR2 are MNHNY and SVGAGI (reference sequence). This chain's CDR3 is CASSYSIGQGEAFF. The CDR3, as DNA: TGTGCCAGCAGTTACTCTATCGGACAGGGGGAAGCTTTCTTT.

The V call is TRBV2, the J call TRBJ1-4; D possibly corresponds to TRBD1 (5 bases). Trimming took off 2 bases at V and 7 bases at J, with 14 bases between the two ends. This CDR3 spans 15 amino acids. Germline-derived CDR1 and CDR2 are SNHLY and FYNNEI. CDR3: CASSEMGVGGEKLFF. CDR3 in DNA: TGTGCCAGCAGTGAAATGGGGGTGGGAGGTGAAAAACTGTTTTTT.

The genes are TRBV5-1 and TRBJ1-1; TRBD1 matches 9 bases. The CDR3 spans 14 residues. From germline, CDR1 is SGHRS and CDR2 YFSETQ. V shed 4 bases and J 1 base; nucleotides not matched to a gene: 2. CDR3 amino acids: CASSRTGENTEAFF. The DNA for the CDR3 is TGCGCCAGCAGCCGGACAGGGGAGAACACTGAAGCTTTCTTT.

The genes are TRBV30 and TRBJ2-5; D unresolved. Germline V CDR1 and CDR2: GTSNPN, SVGIG (reference sequence). This CDR3 region has 11 residues. V shed 3 bases and J shed 2 bases, with 4 bases lying between them. This chain's CDR3 is CAWSVQETQYF. The CDR3 nucleotides are TGTGCCTGGAGCGTTCAAGAGACCCAGTACTTC.

This chain links TRBV6-5 with TRBJ2-5; 8 bases are shared with TRBD2. The CDR3 loop spans 15 amino acids. Germline lookup yields CDR1 MNHEY and CDR2 SVGAGI. J lost 5 bases, V lost 6 bases, and 11 bases had no gene match. In DNA, the CDR3 is TGTGCCAGCAGCTCCGTTACAACGGGGGGGGAGACCCAGTACTTC. Residues: CASSSVTTGGETQYF.

V gene TRBV5-4 combines with J gene TRBJ2-1, with D tentatively TRBD2 (5 bases). Looked up from germline, CDR1 is SGHNT and CDR2 is YYREEE (reference sequence). The CDR3 contains 14 residues. V was shortened by 0 bases and J by 4 bases, with 8 bases between the two germline ends. The DNA of the CDR3 is TGTGCCAGCAGCTTGGATACTAGATACAATGAGCAGTTCTTC. Translated, it gives CASSLDTRYNEQFF.

The chain uses TRBV5-6 and TRBJ2-7, with 8 bases that match TRBD1. V shed 5 bases, J shed 1 base, and the junction held 5 bases outside the gene matches. Germline loops: CDR1 SGHDT, CDR2 YYEEEE. The CDR3 is 14 amino acids. The CDR3 region is CASSRTGYSYEQYF. The CDR3 DNA reads TGTGCCAGCAGTAGGACAGGGTATTCCTACGAGCAGTACTTC.

The chain uses TRBV7-6 and TRBJ1-1; 10 bases fit TRBD1. In germline, CDR1 is SGHVS, CDR2 FNYEAQ. The CDR3 sequence is 11 residues long. V lost 4 bases, J lost 10 bases, and 0 bases stayed unmatched. The CDR3 nucleotides read TGTGCCAGCAGCTGGGACAGGGGAGCTTTCTTT. Protein product: CASSWDRGAFF.

This chain links TRBV3-1 (or the pseudogene TRBV3-2) with TRBJ1-5, with D hard to call. The CDR3 spans 15 residues. The germline V gene encodes CDR1 LGHDT and CDR2 YNNKEL (reference sequence). The V gene lost 2 bases and the J gene lost 0 bases, with 8 bases spanning the gap. CDR3 DNA: TGTGCCAGCAGCCAAAGCGCCACTAGCAATCAGCCCCAGCATTTT. Its translation: CASSQSATSNQPQHF.

V is TRBV2 and J is TRBJ1-6; TRBD1 aligns across 8 bases. The CDR3 has 13 residues. Looked up from germline, CDR1 is SNHLY and CDR2 is FYNNEI. The V and J ends lost 7 bases and 10 bases, in that order; junction bases with no gene match: 6. CDR3 in amino acids: CASIQGARSPLHF. The CDR3 DNA is TGTGCCAGCATTCAGGGGGCGAGATCACCCCTCCACTTT.

The chain combines TRBV27 with TRBJ2-3; no clear D gene. The V gene lost 5 bases and the J gene lost 7 bases, with 10 bases spanning the gap. Germline loops: CDR1 MNHEY, CDR2 SMNVEV (reference sequence). This CDR3 spans 12 amino acids. CDR3 DNA: TGTGCCAGCAGTCCTCTCACTAATACGCAGTATTTT. Translating it yields CASSPLTNTQYF.

This clone was seen a single time. The chain couples TRBV18 to TRBJ2-5; perhaps TRBD1 as D (6 bases). Germline assignment: CDR1 KGHSH and CDR2 LQKENI. V dropped 4 bases and J dropped 2 bases, with 14 bases sitting between them. The CDR3 is 15 residues long. The CDR3 here is CASSRGQNEQETQYF. The DNA of the CDR3 is TGTGCCAGCTCACGAGGACAGAACGAACAAGAGACCCAGTACTTC.

In its sample, this clone was seen once. The V gene is TRBV19, the J gene TRBJ2-1; 14 bases line up with TRBD2. The length of the CDR3 is 20 residues. J lost 0 bases, V lost 7 bases, and 14 bases had no gene match. The germline V gene encodes CDR1 LNHDA and CDR2 SQIVND (reference sequence). CDR3 residues: CASTTGTSGSPSRSYNEQFF. CDR3 nucleotide sequence: TGTGCCAGTACCACGGGGACTAGCGGGAGCCCGTCCCGCTCCTACAATGAGCAGTTCTTC.

The rearrangement joins TRBV5-4 to TRBJ1-4; 9 nucleotides agree with TRBD1. The CDR3 totals 15 residues. CDR1 SGHNT and CDR2 YYREEE come from the germline V gene (reference sequence). Unmatched junction bases numbered 8, after V lost 3 bases and J lost 8 bases. CDR3 region: CASSSNRGRAEKLFF. The DNA of the CDR3 is TGTGCCAGCAGCTCAAACAGGGGGCGCGCGGAAAAACTGTTTTTT.

J is TRBJ2-3 and V is TRBV5-1; D not certain. V was cut by 3 bases and J by 2 bases, with 10 bases left in between. CDR3 size: 14 residues. The germline CDR1 and CDR2 sequences are SGHRS and YFSETQ. DNA of the CDR3: TGCGCCAGCAGCTCCCAGGAAGTCACAGATACGCAGTATTTT. Translated: CASSSQEVTDTQYF. The full variable domain, completed using reference TRBV5-1 and TRBJ2-3, is KAGVTQTPRYLIKTRGQQVTLSCSPISGHRSVSWYQQTPGQGLQFLFEYFSETQRNKGNFPGRFSGRQFSNSRSEMNVSTLELGDSALYLCASSSQEVTDTQYFGPGTRLTVL.

V and J are TRBV5-1 and TRBJ2-3; 10 bases fit TRBD2. This CDR3 is built from 15 residues. With 3 bases clipped from V and 4 bases from J, the junction kept 5 bases outside the gene matches. The V gene's germline CDR1 is SGHRS and CDR2 YFSETQ. CDR3 DNA sequence: TGCGCCAGCAGCTCTAGCGGGAGCAGCGCAGATACGCAGTATTTT. It yields the protein CASSSSGSSADTQYF.

The V and J genes are TRBV3-1 (or the pseudogene TRBV3-2) and TRBJ2-1; D is ambiguous. The germline CDR1 and CDR2 sequences are LGHDT and YNNKEL (reference sequence). V lost 0 bases and J 7 bases, leaving 10 bases between the germline ends. The CDR3 is made up of 14 amino acids. Here the CDR3 reads CASSQDLVKNEQFF. The CDR3 DNA is TGTGCCAGCAGCCAAGATCTAGTCAAGAATGAGCAGTTCTTC.

The chain is built from TRBV5-1 and TRBJ1-1; D remains unclear. The germline V and J ends were trimmed by 4 bases and 1 base, with 11 bases remaining between them. This CDR3 spans 14 amino acids. CDR1 and CDR2 (germline): SGHRS, YFSETQ. In DNA form, the CDR3 reads TGCGCCAGCAGCCTGGAGAGTTCGAACACTGAAGCTTTCTTT. This translates into CASSLESSNTEAFF.

The chain recombines TRBV28 with TRBJ1-5, with 10 positions matching TRBD1. Germline values: CDR1 MDHEN, CDR2 SYDVKM. CDR3 length: 16 residues. The V gene end was trimmed by 6 bases and the J gene end by 2 bases; junction bases not matched to a gene: 7. DNA of the CDR3: TGTGCCAGCAGGGCGGGACAGGGGAGACGCAATCAGCCCCAGCATTTT. It encodes CASRAGQGRRNQPQHF.

The rearrangement links TRBV11-3 to TRBJ2-1; D possibly corresponds to TRBD2 (5 bases). V gave up 1 base and J gave up 5 bases, with 6 bases separating them. Germline V lookup: CDR1 SGHNT, CDR2 YENEEA. This CDR3 spans 13 amino acids. The CDR3 is CASSLGRHNEQFF. The CDR3 bases are TGTGCCAGCAGCTTAGGGAGGCACAATGAGCAGTTCTTC.

In this sample, this clone turned up a few times. The chain links TRBV7-3 to TRBJ2-1; D perhaps matches TRBD1 (5 bases). Germline loops: CDR1 SGHTA, CDR2 FQGTGA. CDR3 length: 14 amino acids. V was shortened by 0 bases and J by 10 bases, with 13 bases between the two germline ends. Here the CDR3 reads CASSLTRDSREQFF. CDR3 coding DNA: TGTGCCAGCAGCTTAACGCGTGACAGTCGGGAGCAGTTCTTC.

This chain links TRBV18 with TRBJ1-6; D is uncertain. V lost 2 bases and J lost 8, with 10 bases in between. Per the germline V gene, CDR1 is KGHSH and CDR2 is LQKENI. The CDR3 has 14 amino acids. CDR3 sequence reads: CASSPDGNYSPLHF. The CDR3 DNA reads as TGTGCCAGCTCACCAGACGGGAATTATTCACCCCTCCACTTT.

The chain joins TRBV2 to TRBJ1-5; 12 nucleotides line up with TRBD1. Unmatched junction bases numbered 4, after V lost 5 bases and J lost 5 bases. The CDR3 is 15 amino acids. Germline assignment: CDR1 SNHLY and CDR2 FYNNEI. CDR3 sequence: CASSRGTGGDQPQHF. The DNA of the CDR3 is TGTGCCAGCAGTAGAGGGACAGGGGGCGATCAGCCCCAGCATTTT.

J is TRBJ1-5 and V is TRBV6-6; D perhaps matches TRBD1 (5 bases). The CDR3 sequence is 15 residues long. The germline CDR1 and CDR2 sequences are MNHNY and SVGAGI (reference sequence). V lost 2 bases, J lost 4 bases, and 12 bases lay in between. Here the CDR3 DNA reads TGTGCCAGCAGTTACGTGGCAGGGCGAAATCAGCCCCAGCATTTT. Residues: CASSYVAGRNQPQHF.